These T cell receptor beta chains were read from a single sample in a study of blood T cell repertoires in COVID-19. Only in-frame clones appear in the TCRdb table, and some are missing; sequencing was by immunoSEQ multiplex PCR. The sample lists hundreds of thousands of clones, around 86% seen once, with 1.4% in the top ten. Sequencing was performed on peripheral blood. The receptors shown here come from a woman in her twenties or thirties with active or convalescent COVID-19. Both conserved end residues are part of each CDR3. Fields, in order: J gene, V gene, D gene, clone size, CDR3 DNA, CDR3 protein. A D gene is named only where the DNA matches it firmly. Part of the rows lack a size; the others show once, few, many or a class for expanded clones.

j_gene: TRBJ2-5; v_gene: TRBV10-3; d_gene: -; abundance: -; CDR3nt: TGTGCCATCAGTGTAGGCGGAGATAAAGAGACCCAGTACTTC; CDR3aa: CAISVGGDKETQYF
j_gene: TRBJ1-3; v_gene: TRBV5-1; d_gene: -; abundance: once; CDR3nt: TGCGCCAGCAGCCCGACCCTAGGAACTGGAAACACCATATATTTT; CDR3aa: CASSPTLGTGNTIYF
j_gene: TRBJ1-4; v_gene: TRBV18; d_gene: TRBD1; abundance: -; CDR3nt: TGTGCCAGCTCACCACGTGTTGGACAGGGGGCTGGTCATGAAAAACTGTTTTTT; CDR3aa: CASSPRVGQGAGHEKLFF
j_gene: TRBJ2-3; v_gene: TRBV27; d_gene: -; abundance: -; CDR3nt: TGTGCCAGCAGATTAGCGGCCTACGTCACAGATACGCAGTATTTT; CDR3aa: CASRLAAYVTDTQYF
j_gene: TRBJ2-2; v_gene: TRBV29-1; d_gene: -; abundance: -; CDR3nt: TGCAGCGCGGACCGTGAAGGAGCCGGGGAGCTGTTTTTT; CDR3aa: CSADREGAGELFF
j_gene: TRBJ1-2; v_gene: TRBV30; d_gene: -; abundance: -; CDR3nt: TGTGCCTGGAGTGTATCCACAAACTATGGCTACACCTTC; CDR3aa: CAWSVSTNYGYTF
j_gene: TRBJ2-1; v_gene: TRBV5-1; d_gene: -; abundance: -; CDR3nt: TGCGCCAGCCACGATGCTAGCGCCTACAATGAGCAGTTCTTC; CDR3aa: CASHDASAYNEQFF
j_gene: TRBJ2-1; v_gene: TRBV9; d_gene: -; abundance: once; CDR3nt: TGTGCCAGCAGCGTAAGTCGCGGGCATAACAATGAGCAGTTCTTC; CDR3aa: CASSVSRGHNNEQFF
j_gene: TRBJ2-5; v_gene: TRBV30; d_gene: -; abundance: -; CDR3nt: TGTGCCTGGAGTGTAGCTGGGCCTCAAGAGACCCAGTACTTC; CDR3aa: CAWSVAGPQETQYF
j_gene: TRBJ1-4; v_gene: TRBV19; d_gene: -; abundance: few; CDR3nt: TGTGCCAGTAGTTCCCTTGGGGCTACTAATGAAAAACTGTTTTTT; CDR3aa: CASSSLGATNEKLFF
j_gene: TRBJ2-7; v_gene: TRBV19; d_gene: TRBD1; abundance: -; CDR3nt: TGTGCCAGTAGTCCACAGGGGGCTCAAGGAAACGAGCAGTACTTC; CDR3aa: CASSPQGAQGNEQYF
j_gene: TRBJ1-2; v_gene: TRBV6-1; d_gene: -; abundance: -; CDR3nt: TGTGCCAGCAGTGAAGCCCGGTTGAGATCCTTCTATGGCTACACCTTC; CDR3aa: CASSEARLRSFYGYTF
j_gene: TRBJ1-1; v_gene: TRBV13; d_gene: -; abundance: -; CDR3nt: TGTGCCAGCAGCCCGCTAGGGGGTAACACTGAAGCTTTCTTT; CDR3aa: CASSPLGGNTEAFF
j_gene: TRBJ2-2; v_gene: TRBV4-1; d_gene: TRBD2; abundance: -; CDR3nt: TGCGCCAGCAGCCAAGAGGGCGGGGGGAACACCGGGGAGCTGTTTTTT; CDR3aa: CASSQEGGGNTGELFF
j_gene: TRBJ2-5; v_gene: TRBV2; d_gene: -; abundance: -; CDR3nt: TGTGCCAGCAGTGGAGGGGGCCAAGAGACCCAGTACTTC; CDR3aa: CASSGGGQETQYF
j_gene: TRBJ2-1; v_gene: TRBV1; d_gene: -; abundance: -; CDR3nt: TGCACCAGCAGCCTTTTGGGTAGCGGGAGGGCCAATGAGCAGTTCTTC; CDR3aa: CTSSLLGSGRANEQFF
j_gene: TRBJ1-1; v_gene: TRBV19; d_gene: TRBD1; abundance: -; CDR3nt: TGTGCCAGTAGTATTGGACAGGGGCACGCTGAAGCTTTCTTT; CDR3aa: CASSIGQGHAEAFF
j_gene: TRBJ1-5; v_gene: TRBV2; d_gene: -; abundance: -; CDR3nt: TGTGCCAGCAGTGACGACACGAGCAATCAGCCCCAGCATTTT; CDR3aa: CASSDDTSNQPQHF
j_gene: TRBJ2-4; v_gene: TRBV19; d_gene: -; abundance: -; CDR3nt: TGTGCCAGTAGGGTGACGGGGGCCAAAAACATTCAGTACTTC; CDR3aa: CASRVTGAKNIQYF
j_gene: TRBJ1-2; v_gene: TRBV10-3; d_gene: -; abundance: -; CDR3nt: TGTGCCATAGACAGGACTTCCACCTATGGCTACACCTTC; CDR3aa: CAIDRTSTYGYTF
j_gene: TRBJ2-7; v_gene: TRBV11-2; d_gene: -; abundance: -; CDR3nt: TGTGCCAGCAGCACCCCACACAGCTACGAGCAGTACTTC; CDR3aa: CASSTPHSYEQYF
j_gene: TRBJ1-4; v_gene: TRBV4-1; d_gene: TRBD1; abundance: -; CDR3nt: TGCGCCAGCAGCCAACCGAGGGACAGGCGGGAAAAACTGTTTTTT; CDR3aa: CASSQPRDRREKLFF
j_gene: TRBJ2-1; v_gene: TRBV2; d_gene: -; abundance: -; CDR3nt: TGTGCCAGCAGTGGAGGCAGGGGCACCTACAATGAGCAGTTCTTC; CDR3aa: CASSGGRGTYNEQFF
j_gene: TRBJ1-5; v_gene: TRBV2; d_gene: TRBD1; abundance: -; CDR3nt: TGTGCCAGCAATTTGGACAGGGACGGTCAGCCCCAGCATTTT; CDR3aa: CASNLDRDGQPQHF
j_gene: TRBJ1-1; v_gene: TRBV29-1; d_gene: -; abundance: -; CDR3nt: TGCAGCGTTGGTCCGGGGGTGGGGAACACTGAAGCTTTCTTT; CDR3aa: CSVGPGVGNTEAFF
j_gene: TRBJ2-3; v_gene: TRBV5-1; d_gene: TRBD2; abundance: -; CDR3nt: TGCGCCAGCAGCCCAGGACTAGCGGGGGGAAAGGTGAAAGATACGCAGTATTTT; CDR3aa: CASSPGLAGGKVKDTQYF
j_gene: TRBJ1-2; v_gene: TRBV27; d_gene: -; abundance: -; CDR3nt: TGTGCCAGCAGTATGAGAGGGCAAGGCTACACCTTC; CDR3aa: CASSMRGQGYTF
j_gene: TRBJ2-7; v_gene: TRBV9; d_gene: TRBD2; abundance: -; CDR3nt: TGTGCCAGCAGCGCGGGGACTAGCAGAGACTACGAGCAGTACTTC; CDR3aa: CASSAGTSRDYEQYF
j_gene: TRBJ1-2; v_gene: TRBV18; d_gene: TRBD1; abundance: -; CDR3nt: TGTGCCAGCTCACCACCAGGGACAGGGCATAACTATGGCTACACCTTC; CDR3aa: CASSPPGTGHNYGYTF
j_gene: TRBJ1-1; v_gene: TRBV11-2; d_gene: -; abundance: -; CDR3nt: TGTGCCAGCAGCGGGGGCAGGAACACTGAAGCTTTCTTT; CDR3aa: CASSGGRNTEAFF
j_gene: TRBJ1-4; v_gene: TRBV29-1; d_gene: -; abundance: once; CDR3nt: TGCAGCGCCGGACAGACAGAAAAACTGTTTTTT; CDR3aa: CSAGQTEKLFF
j_gene: TRBJ2-1; v_gene: TRBV19; d_gene: -; abundance: -; CDR3nt: TGTGCCAGTAGTGAGGAGTGGGGGGACTACAATGAGCAGTTCTTC; CDR3aa: CASSEEWGDYNEQFF
j_gene: TRBJ2-3; v_gene: TRBV3-1/TRBV3-2; d_gene: TRBD2; abundance: -; CDR3nt: TGTGCCAGCAGGCCGACCTCTGAGCGGGGAGATACGCAGTATTTT; CDR3aa: CASRPTSERGDTQYF
j_gene: TRBJ2-1; v_gene: TRBV10-1; d_gene: TRBD2; abundance: -; CDR3nt: TGCGCCAGCAGTGAGGCCCGTGCGGGGGGGGGTGAGCAGTTCTTC; CDR3aa: CASSEARAGGGEQFF
j_gene: TRBJ2-7; v_gene: TRBV20-1; d_gene: -; abundance: -; CDR3nt: TGCAGTGCTAGTCGTCGACTAGATGGTCCCTACGAGCAGTACTTC; CDR3aa: CSASRRLDGPYEQYF
j_gene: TRBJ1-1; v_gene: TRBV7-9; d_gene: -; abundance: -; CDR3nt: TGTGCCAGCAGCCACGGGGGGCGGAACACTGAAGCTTTCTTT; CDR3aa: CASSHGGRNTEAFF
j_gene: TRBJ1-6; v_gene: TRBV19; d_gene: -; abundance: -; CDR3nt: TGTGCCAGTAGTATTCCAGGGGCTAATTCACCCCTCCACTTT; CDR3aa: CASSIPGANSPLHF
j_gene: TRBJ1-2; v_gene: TRBV19; d_gene: TRBD1; abundance: -; CDR3nt: TGTGCCAGCACAGGGACAGACAAACCTAACTATGGCTACACCTTC; CDR3aa: CASTGTDKPNYGYTF
j_gene: TRBJ1-2; v_gene: TRBV5-1; d_gene: -; abundance: -; CDR3nt: TGCGCCAGCAGCTTGATCGGGGAGAGCTATGGCTACACCTTC; CDR3aa: CASSLIGESYGYTF
j_gene: TRBJ2-7; v_gene: TRBV28; d_gene: -; abundance: -; CDR3nt: TGTGCCAGCACCCCGCGCGCAACCTACGAGCAGTACTTC; CDR3aa: CASTPRATYEQYF
j_gene: TRBJ1-1; v_gene: TRBV2; d_gene: TRBD1; abundance: -; CDR3nt: TGTGCCAGCAGGAGTGACAGGGGAGGGACTGAAGCTTTCTTT; CDR3aa: CASRSDRGGTEAFF
j_gene: TRBJ2-3; v_gene: TRBV9; d_gene: TRBD2; abundance: -; CDR3nt: TGTGCCAGCAGCGCTGGTACTAGCGGGGGCCCATACACAGATACGCAGTATTTT; CDR3aa: CASSAGTSGGPYTDTQYF
j_gene: TRBJ1-4; v_gene: TRBV4-1; d_gene: -; abundance: few; CDR3nt: TGCGCCAGCAGCCAAGGGGGAGGGGCGGTAAGAGTGTTTTTT; CDR3aa: CASSQGGGAVRVFF
j_gene: TRBJ2-3; v_gene: TRBV6-6; d_gene: -; abundance: once; CDR3nt: TGTGCCAGCAGTTACGGGCGGGGACTGGAGTGGCAGTATTTT; CDR3aa: CASSYGRGLEWQYF
j_gene: TRBJ2-3; v_gene: TRBV4-1; d_gene: TRBD1; abundance: -; CDR3nt: TGCGCCAGCAGCCGGAGAGGGACAGACACAGATACGCAGTATTTT; CDR3aa: CASSRRGTDTDTQYF
j_gene: TRBJ2-5; v_gene: TRBV19; d_gene: TRBD2; abundance: -; CDR3nt: TGTGCCAGTAGTATAGATAGCGGGGGGGGCCAAGAGACCCAGTACTTC; CDR3aa: CASSIDSGGGQETQYF
j_gene: TRBJ2-5; v_gene: TRBV14; d_gene: -; abundance: -; CDR3nt: TGTGCCAGCAGCCACGGAGAGACCCAGTACTTC; CDR3aa: CASSHGETQYF
j_gene: TRBJ2-7; v_gene: TRBV18; d_gene: -; abundance: -; CDR3nt: TGTGCCAGCTCGGAGCCAGGGATTAGCCTCGAGCAGTACTTC; CDR3aa: CASSEPGISLEQYF
j_gene: TRBJ1-6; v_gene: TRBV27; d_gene: TRBD1; abundance: -; CDR3nt: TGTGCCAGCAGTTTAGTAGGGACAGGGCATTCACCCCTCCACTTT; CDR3aa: CASSLVGTGHSPLHF
j_gene: TRBJ2-3; v_gene: TRBV5-6; d_gene: -; abundance: -; CDR3nt: TGTGCCAGCAGCTTGGTTGGCGGGGCAAACACAGATACGCAGTATTTT; CDR3aa: CASSLVGGANTDTQYF
j_gene: TRBJ2-7; v_gene: TRBV5-1; d_gene: TRBD1; abundance: -; CDR3nt: TGCGCCAGCAGCTTGGACAGGGGAAGGGACGAGCAGTACTTC; CDR3aa: CASSLDRGRDEQYF